The 30 T cell receptor beta chains below were found in one sample sequenced in a study of identical twins. TCRdb used MiXCR to reprocess the 5' RACE reads, holding one entry per CDR3 protein. Of some 560,000 distinct CDR3 sequences listed, approximately 9.6% are singletons. These data are also associated with another study on yellow fever vaccine responses in identical twins.

Material: PBMCs. The origin of the receptors is a young woman in good health.

V usage is TRBV27 and J usage is TRBJ2-3; 12 nucleotides match TRBD2. J lost 4 bases, V lost 4 bases, and 6 bases had no gene match. The CDR3 runs to 16 residues. From germline, CDR1 is MNHEY and CDR2 SMNVEV (reference sequence). The DNA of the CDR3 is TGTGCCAGCAGTTCCCGGACTAGCGGGGTGCCAGATACGCAGTATTTT. Translating gives CASSSRTSGVPDTQYF.

This clonotype was observed a handful of times. The chain joins TRBV12-3 or TRBV12-4 to TRBJ2-1; D not certain. The V gene lost 7 bases and the J gene lost 9 bases, with 19 bases spanning the gap. CDR3 length equals 14 residues. The CDR3: CASTHGLGFVEQFF. The CDR3 nucleotides are TGTGCCAGCACCCATGGGCTAGGCTTTGTTGAGCAGTTCTTC.

The chain joins TRBV9 to TRBJ2-1; possibly TRBD2 for D (6 bases). The CDR3 is made up of 16 amino acids. V was shortened by 3 bases and J by 4 bases, with 17 bases between the two germline ends. CDR1 is SGDLS and CDR2 is YYNGEE in the germline V gene. In nucleotides, the CDR3 is TGTGCCAGCAGCGGGACTACGACCATTCTTTACAATGAGCAGTTCTTC. Residues: CASSGTTTILYNEQFF. Supplemented by reference TRBV9 and TRBJ2-1, the full variable domain reads DSGVTQTPKHLITATGQRVTLRCSPRSGDLSVYWYQQSLDQGLQFLIQYYNGEERAKGNILERFSAQQFPDLHSELNLSSLELGDSALYFCASSGTTTILYNEQFFGPGTRLTVL.

Turning to this clonotype: A much larger clone is a single base away; this may be a read error. The chain is built from TRBV7-2 and TRBJ2-7; 9 nucleotides agree with TRBD1. Per the germline V gene, CDR1 is SGHTA and CDR2 is FQGNSA. After removal of 11 bases from V and 4 bases from J, the junction contained 12 bases not matched to a gene. The CDR3 has 14 residues. Written as DNA, the CDR3 is TGTGCCCGCAACTCACAGGGGGCGGGATACGAGCAGTACTTC. Residues: CARNSQGAGYEQYF.

This clonotype was detected ten times or more. This chain uses TRBV20-1 with TRBJ2-3; no clear D. This CDR3 comprises 13 residues. Germline assignment: CDR1 DFQATT and CDR2 SNEGSKA (reference sequence). V lost 5 bases and J lost 2, with 11 bases in between. CDR3 in amino acids: CSAVLGYTDTQYF. The CDR3 DNA sequence: TGCAGTGCTGTCCTGGGATACACAGATACGCAGTATTTT.

V is TRBV7-8 and J is TRBJ1-2; D is uncertain. In germline, CDR1 is SGHVS, CDR2 FQNEAQ. CDR3 size: 16 residues. Between the trimmed V and J ends, which lost 5 bases and 0 bases, there was a span of 16 bases. In DNA, the CDR3 is TGTGCCAGCAGCGCATCGGCCCATGGAGCTAACTATGGCTACACCTTC. Protein sequence: CASSASAHGANYGYTF. Combining the CDR3 with reference TRBV7-8 and TRBJ1-2 gives the whole variable domain GAGVSQSPRYKVAKRGQDVALRCDPISGHVSLFWYQQALGQGPEFLTYFQNEAQLDKSGLPSDRFFAERPEGSVSTLKIQRTQQEDSAVYLCASSASAHGANYGYTFGSGTRLTVV.

The J gene is TRBJ2-2, the V gene TRBV4-2; D remains ambiguous. V lost 1 base, J lost 6 bases, and 6 bases lay in between. Germline V lookup: CDR1 LGHNA, CDR2 YNFKEQ. The CDR3 consists of 13 residues. CDR3 amino acids: CASSQVEAGELFF. CDR3 coding DNA: TGTGCCAGCAGCCAAGTTGAAGCCGGGGAGCTGTTTTTT.

This clonotype was counted only a few times. In nucleotides, the CDR3 is TGTGCCAGCTCACACTACGATGGCGGGGGCCTTACCTACGAGCAGTACTTC. Amino acids: CASSHYDGGGLTYEQYF. The chain recombines TRBV18 with TRBJ2-7; TRBD2 is a possible D gene (7 bases). CDR3 size: 17 residues. Trimming took off 4 bases at V and 2 bases at J, with 21 bases between the two ends. Germline V gene sequence: CDR1 KGHSH, CDR2 LQKENI.

This clonotype has only a few counts. This chain joins TRBV6-1 and TRBJ2-3, with 8 bases matching TRBD2. Germline loops: CDR1 MNHNS, CDR2 SASEGT. The CDR3 is 18 amino acids. J gave up 5 bases and V 1 base, and 14 bases lay outside the gene matches. CDR3: CASSEVPEREPVRDTQYF. The CDR3 DNA reads as TGTGCCAGCAGTGAAGTTCCCGAGCGGGAGCCCGTCCGAGATACGCAGTATTTT.

The genes are TRBV20-1 and TRBJ2-7; the D call may be TRBD1 or TRBD2 (6 bases each). The V end was cut by 4 bases, the J end by 2 bases, with 18 bases between. Per the germline V gene, CDR1 is DFQATT and CDR2 is SNEGSKA (reference sequence). The CDR3 runs 15 residues. CDR3 DNA: TGCAGTGCTACCCGAGGGGGGACTGTCACCTACGAGCAGTACTTC. As protein: CSATRGGTVTYEQYF.

This clonotype has a count of ten or more. CDR3 in amino acids: CASTIQETQYF. CDR3 nucleotides: TGTGCCAGCACCATTCAAGAGACCCAGTACTTC. The rearrangement joins TRBV5-5 to TRBJ2-5; D unresolved. The germline V gene has CDR1 SGHKS and CDR2 YYEKEE (reference sequence). V gave up 6 bases and J gave up 2 bases, with 5 bases separating them. The CDR3 sequence is 11 residues long. Drawing the rest from reference TRBV5-5 and TRBJ2-5, the complete variable domain is DAGVTQSPTHLIKTRGQQVTLRCSPISGHKSVSWYQQVLGQGPQFIFQYYEKEERGRGNFPDRFSARQFPNYSSELNVNALLLGDSALYLCASTIQETQYFGPGTRLLVL.

This clonotype has ten or more counts. This rearrangement joins TRBV4-2 to TRBJ2-3; D remains ambiguous. V dropped 0 bases and J dropped 0 bases, with 7 bases sitting between them. CDR1 LGHNA and CDR2 YNFKEQ come from the germline V gene. The CDR3 runs 15 residues. The chain's CDR3 is CASSQDDGSTDTQYF. For the CDR3, the DNA is TGTGCCAGCAGCCAAGATGACGGTAGCACAGATACGCAGTATTTT.

This clonotype has a count of ten or more. This chain links TRBV5-1 with TRBJ2-7, with 10 bases that match TRBD1. The J segment lost 2 bases and the V segment lost 5 bases, leaving 4 bases of the junction unmatched. The germline gives CDR1 SGHRS, CDR2 YFSETQ. The CDR3 sequence is 14 residues long. The CDR3 sequence: CASSSGTGAYEQYF. Written as DNA, the CDR3 is TGCGCCAGCAGTTCCGGGACAGGGGCCTACGAGCAGTACTTC.

This clonotype was detected ten times or more. The rearrangement uses TRBV5-1 and TRBJ2-2; D gene unclear. Trimming shortened V by 1 base and J by 4 bases, and 8 bases separated the two germline ends. CDR1 and CDR2 from the germline V gene are SGHRS and YFSETQ. This CDR3 has 14 residues. The CDR3 sequence: CASSLSLGTGELFF. CDR3 DNA: TGCGCCAGCAGCTTGAGTCTCGGCACCGGGGAGCTGTTTTTT.

This clonotype was recorded a few times. The genes are TRBV20-1 and TRBJ2-1; 12 bases line up with TRBD2. CDR1 and CDR2 (germline): DFQATT, SNEGSKA (reference sequence). The CDR3 is 14 residues long. J gave up 7 bases and V 5 bases, and 6 bases lay outside the gene matches. The CDR3 sequence: CSALAGGLSNEQFF. The CDR3 bases are TGCAGTGCTCTAGCGGGGGGGCTCAGTAATGAGCAGTTCTTC.

The CDR3 spells CASSEFGRGLEQFF. The CDR3 coding sequence is TGTGCCAGCAGTGAATTTGGGAGGGGACTTGAGCAGTTCTTC. The genes are TRBV25-1 and TRBJ2-1, with TRBD2 matching 7 bases. The ends lost 1 base at V and 9 bases at J; junction bases unmatched: 6. The CDR3 contains 14 residues. Germline assignment: CDR1 MGHDK and CDR2 SYGVNS. Drawing the rest from reference TRBV25-1 and TRBJ2-1, the complete variable domain is EADIYQTPRYLVIGTGKKITLECSQTMGHDKMYWYQQDPGMELHLIHYSYGVNSTEKGDLSSESTVSRIRTEHFPLTLESARPSHTSQYLCASSEFGRGLEQFFGPGTRLTVL.

This clonotype was observed a few times. The V gene is TRBV20-1, the J gene TRBJ2-7, with 9 bases matching TRBD2. V shed 5 bases and J 6 bases; nucleotides not matched to a gene: 11. Germline assignment: CDR1 DFQATT and CDR2 SNEGSKA (reference sequence). The CDR3 covers 14 residues. CDR3 region: CSAGLAGDGPEQYF. CDR3 DNA sequence: TGCAGTGCTGGATTAGCGGGAGACGGTCCCGAGCAGTACTTC.

The J gene is TRBJ2-3, the V gene TRBV19; 7 bases match TRBD1. CDR3 length: 19 amino acids. Trimming at V came to 2 bases and at J to 2 bases, leaving 16 bases not matched to a gene. The germline gives CDR1 LNHDA, CDR2 SQIVND (reference sequence). CDR3 sequence: CASSISSLLGTANTDTQYF. The CDR3 nucleotides read TGTGCCAGTAGTATATCTAGCCTCCTCGGGACAGCCAACACAGATACGCAGTATTTT.

This chain links TRBV24-1 with TRBJ2-1; 9 bases line up with TRBD2. CDR3 size: 14 residues. V dropped 1 base and J dropped 15; count of bases not matched to a gene: 9. CDR1 KGHDR and CDR2 SFDVKD come from the germline V gene. CDR3: CATSDFITGTSLFF. The CDR3 coding sequence is TGTGCCACCAGTGATTTTATTACCGGGACTAGCCTGTTCTTC.

A note on this clonotype: A much larger clone is a single base away; this may be a read error. The conserved final phenylalanine or tryptophan is absent from the CDR3, which likely points to a read error. The CDR3 spells CASSLAQSLRNYEQYL. Here the CDR3 DNA reads TGTGCCAGCAGCTTGGCCCAGTCCCTAAGAAACTACGAGCAGTACCTC. The chain combines TRBV5-5 with TRBJ2-7; D unresolved. CDR1 is SGHKS, CDR2 YYEKEE, per germline (reference sequence). The CDR3 spans 16 residues. The germline V and J ends were trimmed by 0 bases and 3 bases, with 16 bases remaining between them.

Regarding this clonotype: Because it lacks the conserved phenylalanine or tryptophan at the end, this CDR3 is likely a read error. The chain couples TRBV6-5 to TRBJ1-1; D is uncertain. The CDR3 runs to 16 residues. CDR1 is MNHEY, CDR2 SVGAGI, per germline. Trimming pared 0 bases from V and 4 bases from J, leaving 15 bases between. The CDR3 protein is CASSYSGISGITEAFS. In DNA, the CDR3 is TGTGCCAGCAGTTACTCCGGGATTTCGGGGATCACTGAAGCTTTCTCT.

As regards this clonotype: This could be a read error, since a much larger clone is one nucleotide away. V and J are TRBV20-1 and TRBJ2-3; 8 bases are shared with TRBD2. The CDR3 contains 17 residues. Germline CDR1 DFQATT, CDR2 SNEGSKA (reference sequence). CDR3 in amino acids: CCASLGLAGPGADTQYF. Here the CDR3 DNA reads TGCTGTGCTAGTTTAGGGCTAGCGGGCCCGGGGGCAGATACGCAGTATTTT.

The rearrangement links TRBV20-1 to TRBJ2-4; tentative D call: TRBD2 (5 bases). Deletions cut 6 bases from V and 2 bases from J, with 17 bases between. The CDR3 totals 15 residues. Looked up from germline, CDR1 is DFQATT and CDR2 is SNEGSKA (reference sequence). The CDR3 loop reads CSANLADSPKNIQYF. The CDR3 DNA sequence: TGCAGTGCAAACCTAGCAGATAGCCCCAAAAACATTCAGTACTTC.

As for this clonotype: This may be a read error: a much more frequent sequence differs by one nucleotide. The CDR3 bases are TGCGCCAGCAGTGAGTTTTTAGCGGGAGGGAAGACAGGTACGCAGTATTTT. It is translated as CASSEFLAGGKTGTQYF. The chain joins TRBV10-1 to TRBJ2-3; 11 bases map to TRBD2. Germline V lookup: CDR1 WNHNN, CDR2 SYGVQD (reference sequence). The CDR3 loop spans 17 amino acids.

As to this clonotype: A junction end diverges from the germline sequence, so it may reflect a read error. The rearrangement joins TRBV27 to TRBJ2-7, with D uncertain. Germline CDR1 and CDR2: MNHEY and SMNVEV (reference sequence). CDR3 length: 16 amino acids. For the CDR3, the DNA is TGCACCAGCAGTTTATCCACAGTGCTACGAGCCTACGAGCAGTACTTC. This codes for CTSSLSTVLRAYEQYF.

The rearrangement joins TRBV15 to TRBJ2-1, with D perhaps matching TRBD1 or TRBD2 (5 bases each). The CDR3 is 14 residues long. Trimming cost V 8 bases and J 7 bases, with 18 bases left between them. Germline lookup yields CDR1 LNHNV and CDR2 YYDKDF (reference sequence). CDR3 protein: CATVGTANRNEQFF. CDR3 nucleotide sequence: TGTGCCACCGTTGGGACCGCTAACCGGAATGAGCAGTTCTTC.

The V call is TRBV14, the J call TRBJ2-5, with D maybe TRBD1 (6 bases). Trimming shortened V by 3 bases and J by 5 bases, and 19 bases separated the two germline ends. This CDR3 comprises 16 residues. Germline CDR1 and CDR2: SGHDN and FVKESK. This CDR3 reads CASSQNTGWLMETQYF. Here the CDR3 DNA reads TGTGCCAGCAGCCAGAACACAGGGTGGTTGATGGAGACCCAGTACTTC.

This clonotype was counted ten times or more. V gene TRBV20-1 combines with J gene TRBJ1-5, with 7 bases lining up with TRBD1. This CDR3 is 13 amino acids long. V lost 3 bases, J lost 4 bases, and 3 bases stayed unmatched. The germline gives CDR1 DFQATT, CDR2 SNEGSKA (reference sequence). The CDR3 nucleotides are TGCAGTGCTAGGACAGGGCAAAATCAGCCCCAGCATTTT. It yields the protein CSARTGQNQPQHF.

This chain uses TRBV20-1 with TRBJ2-1; 15 bases match TRBD2. Germline trimming cut 5 bases from V and 8 bases from J; bases unmatched to any gene: 4. The CDR3 totals 14 residues. Germline V CDR1 and CDR2: DFQATT, SNEGSKA (reference sequence). CDR3 coding DNA: TGCAGTGCTTGGACTAGCGGGGGGGCCTATGAGCAGTTCTTC. This sequence encodes CSAWTSGGAYEQFF.

The chain employs TRBV6-5 and TRBJ2-7, with D possibly TRBD1 on 5 matching bases. Germline assignment: CDR1 MNHEY and CDR2 SVGAGI. Trimming shortened V by 9 bases and J by 7 bases, and 13 bases separated the two germline ends. This CDR3 contains 11 residues. The CDR3: CASFRGYEQYF. CDR3 DNA sequence: TGTGCCAGTTTTAGGGGTTATGAGCAGTACTTC.